The present T cell receptor beta chain was sequenced within a study of blood T cell repertoires in COVID-19. Background on the study: Samples of COVID-19 (acute and convalescent) were obtained from the United States, Italy and Spain. The cDNA or gDNA used as material had been derived from T cells, B-cell-depleted T cells, or PBMCs.

Original processing methods: Using reference gene primer amplification, nucleated cell counts were estimated. TCRdb's table, derived via immunoSEQ multiplex PCR, lists solely in-frame clones and lacks some. That table is the source of V, J and clone size, and D and trimming were worked out from the DNA. The sample holds approximately 200,000 clones, around 94% seen once. Seattle patients were enrolled during active infection and followed longitudinally. CDR3 length equals 13 residues. Germline loops: CDR1 SNHLY, CDR2 FYNNEI. V was shortened by 0 bases and J by 12 bases, with 15 bases between the two germline ends.

The TCR comes from a young man with COVID-19, enrolled during active disease. The sequenced sample consisted of peripheral blood. The V call is TRBV2, the J call TRBJ2-7, with D perhaps TRBD2 (6 bases). DNA of the CDR3: TGTGCCAGCAGTGAAGCCCGGGACTCTCTCACGTACTTC. It encodes CASSEARDSLTYF.